The next 9 T cell receptor beta chains were all read from a single sample in a study of T cell responses to AZD1222 COVID-19 vaccine (dated by TCRdb to the early 2020s). The time point label of this sample denotes: baseline before first vaccination. Library method: the immunoSEQ multiplex PCR assay. This is the immuneACCESS table as TCRdb keeps it, with only in-frame sequences that have V and J called. A part of the clones is gone; compared with another copy, unresolved V genes explain less than half, and the rest is unexplained. The sample table contains approximately 130,000 clones; only one count was recorded for 80% to 95% of them. The top ten clones comprise approximately 3.3% of the sample. The sample was peripheral blood, taken on day 0 of AZD1222 vaccination. These receptors originate from an adult in good health.

The rearrangement links TRBV28 to TRBJ2-1, with D unclear. Germline CDR1 is MDHEN and CDR2 is SYDVKM. CDR3 length equals 14 residues. Trimming stripped 1 base from V and 0 bases from J, with 4 bases between. The CDR3 bases are TGTGCCAGCAGTTTATCCGGCTCCTACAATGAGCAGTTCTTC. Translation gives CASSLSGSYNEQFF.

The V and J genes are TRBV5-6 and TRBJ2-7; 9 bases fit TRBD2. J gave up 5 bases and V 4 bases, and 4 bases lay outside the gene matches. Germline CDR1 SGHDT, CDR2 YYEEEE. CDR3 length: 13 amino acids. The CDR3 loop reads CASSMIAGDEQYF. CDR3 bases: TGTGCCAGCAGCATGATAGCGGGAGACGAGCAGTACTTC.

This chain joins TRBV7-9 and TRBJ1-2; D gene unclear. Germline V gene sequence: CDR1 SEHNR, CDR2 FQNEAQ (reference sequence). Trimming took 5 bases from V and 8 from J, leaving 12 bases between them. The CDR3 spans 12 residues. The DNA of the CDR3 is TGTGCCAGCAGCCCAGACGTGGGAGGCTACACCTTC. Protein sequence: CASSPDVGGYTF.

This chain uses TRBV29-1 with TRBJ2-3; D perhaps matches TRBD1 (6 bases). Trimming cost V 5 bases and J 5 bases, with 20 bases left between them. This CDR3 is 15 amino acids long. CDR1 SQVTM and CDR2 ANQGSEA come from the germline V gene. CDR3 protein: CSVQGTSKRVDTQYF. Written as DNA, the CDR3 is TGCAGCGTTCAAGGGACATCGAAAAGGGTAGATACGCAGTATTTT.

In its sample, this clone was seen once. The rearrangement links TRBV21-1 to TRBJ1-3. TRBV21-1 is an annotated pseudogene. This CDR3 has 18 amino acids. The CDR3 DNA reads TGTGCCAGCAGCCCCATGCGGAGGCAAGCCTTCTCTGGAAACACCATATATTTT. It is translated as CASSPMRRQAFSGNTIYF.

J is TRBJ1-1 and V is TRBV5-1, with D possibly being TRBD1 (5 bases). V was clipped by 6 bases and J by 0 bases, with 18 bases between them. The CDR3 runs to 16 residues. Germline CDR1 reads SGHRS; CDR2 reads YFSETQ. The CDR3: CASTPNPAGMNTEAFF. CDR3 in DNA: TGCGCCAGCACCCCTAATCCCGCAGGGATGAACACTGAAGCTTTCTTT.

This clone was counted only a few times. This chain links TRBV28 with TRBJ2-6; D uncertain. Germline V lookup: CDR1 MDHEN, CDR2 SYDVKM. The CDR3 sequence is 17 residues long. V was clipped by 3 bases and J by 0 bases, with 12 bases between them. CDR3 in amino acids: CASSFFFGRSGANVLTF. Written as DNA, the CDR3 is TGTGCCAGCAGTTTCTTTTTTGGCCGCTCTGGGGCCAACGTCCTGACTTTC.

This clone was seen a handful of times. V is TRBV6-5 and J is TRBJ1-1, with D possibly matching TRBD1 (6 bases). V lost 4 bases to trimming and J lost 1 base, with 7 bases between them. CDR1 is MNHEY and CDR2 is SVGAGI in the germline V gene. CDR3 length: 13 residues. The CDR3 coding sequence is TGTGCCAGCAGTTTACAGGGGAACACTGAAGCTTTCTTT. This gives the protein CASSLQGNTEAFF.

This clone was observed a single time. The CDR3 DNA is TGTGCCACCAGAAAGGGGGGACCCTACAATGAGCAGTTCTTC. Its protein product is CATRKGGPYNEQFF. The chain employs TRBV15 and TRBJ2-1; D is possibly TRBD1 or TRBD2 (6 bases each). The CDR3 totals 14 residues. The V end was cut by 6 bases, the J end by 2 bases, with 11 bases between. Germline CDR1 reads LNHNV; CDR2 reads YYDKDF (reference sequence).